Here is one T cell receptor (beta chain) with its context. The CDR3 is 15 amino acids. Germline CDR1 reads SNHLY; CDR2 reads FYNNEI. V was trimmed by 8 bases and J by 5 bases, leaving 19 bases between them. This entry comes from a study of technical replicates of blood from several donors. Sequenced by immunoSEQ multiplex PCR; TCRdb stores in-frame clones only, minus some. This table has under 90,000 clones, 93% appearing once. Sequenced: T cells isolated from PBMCs. The sequence derives from a human donor in good health. The gene calls are TRBV2 and TRBJ2-1; possible D gene TRBD1, 6 bases. CDR3 nucleotides: TGTGCCAGCCTGAGGGGCAGGGGTCTTAACAATGAGCAGTTCTTC. It is translated as CASLRGRGLNNEQFF.